This T cell receptor beta chain was captured in a study of somatic mutations in cytotoxic T cells in rheumatoid arthritis. Study at large: Using a FACSAria II or Sony SH800, a portion of the V beta antibody-stained T-cell populations were flow-sorted at nearly 100% purity, and among those populations were V beta1+ cells that were then sequenced for TCRB.

Germline values: CDR1 SGHVS, CDR2 FNYEAQ. Deletions cut 5 bases from V and 2 bases from J, with 6 bases between. CDR3 length: 13 residues. Method: immunoSEQ multiplex PCR; TCRdb's copy keeps in-frame clones and lacks some. This sample yields about 17,000 clones, of which roughly 80% are seen a single time; around 5% belongs to the top ten. The chain employs TRBV7-6 and TRBJ1-4; D might be TRBD1 (5 bases). The clonotype originates from an adult with rheumatoid arthritis. The source material was CD8+ T cells sorted from blood. The CDR3 is CASSQGTNEKLFF. The CDR3 bases are TGTGCCAGCAGCCAGGGCACTAATGAAAAACTGTTTTTT.